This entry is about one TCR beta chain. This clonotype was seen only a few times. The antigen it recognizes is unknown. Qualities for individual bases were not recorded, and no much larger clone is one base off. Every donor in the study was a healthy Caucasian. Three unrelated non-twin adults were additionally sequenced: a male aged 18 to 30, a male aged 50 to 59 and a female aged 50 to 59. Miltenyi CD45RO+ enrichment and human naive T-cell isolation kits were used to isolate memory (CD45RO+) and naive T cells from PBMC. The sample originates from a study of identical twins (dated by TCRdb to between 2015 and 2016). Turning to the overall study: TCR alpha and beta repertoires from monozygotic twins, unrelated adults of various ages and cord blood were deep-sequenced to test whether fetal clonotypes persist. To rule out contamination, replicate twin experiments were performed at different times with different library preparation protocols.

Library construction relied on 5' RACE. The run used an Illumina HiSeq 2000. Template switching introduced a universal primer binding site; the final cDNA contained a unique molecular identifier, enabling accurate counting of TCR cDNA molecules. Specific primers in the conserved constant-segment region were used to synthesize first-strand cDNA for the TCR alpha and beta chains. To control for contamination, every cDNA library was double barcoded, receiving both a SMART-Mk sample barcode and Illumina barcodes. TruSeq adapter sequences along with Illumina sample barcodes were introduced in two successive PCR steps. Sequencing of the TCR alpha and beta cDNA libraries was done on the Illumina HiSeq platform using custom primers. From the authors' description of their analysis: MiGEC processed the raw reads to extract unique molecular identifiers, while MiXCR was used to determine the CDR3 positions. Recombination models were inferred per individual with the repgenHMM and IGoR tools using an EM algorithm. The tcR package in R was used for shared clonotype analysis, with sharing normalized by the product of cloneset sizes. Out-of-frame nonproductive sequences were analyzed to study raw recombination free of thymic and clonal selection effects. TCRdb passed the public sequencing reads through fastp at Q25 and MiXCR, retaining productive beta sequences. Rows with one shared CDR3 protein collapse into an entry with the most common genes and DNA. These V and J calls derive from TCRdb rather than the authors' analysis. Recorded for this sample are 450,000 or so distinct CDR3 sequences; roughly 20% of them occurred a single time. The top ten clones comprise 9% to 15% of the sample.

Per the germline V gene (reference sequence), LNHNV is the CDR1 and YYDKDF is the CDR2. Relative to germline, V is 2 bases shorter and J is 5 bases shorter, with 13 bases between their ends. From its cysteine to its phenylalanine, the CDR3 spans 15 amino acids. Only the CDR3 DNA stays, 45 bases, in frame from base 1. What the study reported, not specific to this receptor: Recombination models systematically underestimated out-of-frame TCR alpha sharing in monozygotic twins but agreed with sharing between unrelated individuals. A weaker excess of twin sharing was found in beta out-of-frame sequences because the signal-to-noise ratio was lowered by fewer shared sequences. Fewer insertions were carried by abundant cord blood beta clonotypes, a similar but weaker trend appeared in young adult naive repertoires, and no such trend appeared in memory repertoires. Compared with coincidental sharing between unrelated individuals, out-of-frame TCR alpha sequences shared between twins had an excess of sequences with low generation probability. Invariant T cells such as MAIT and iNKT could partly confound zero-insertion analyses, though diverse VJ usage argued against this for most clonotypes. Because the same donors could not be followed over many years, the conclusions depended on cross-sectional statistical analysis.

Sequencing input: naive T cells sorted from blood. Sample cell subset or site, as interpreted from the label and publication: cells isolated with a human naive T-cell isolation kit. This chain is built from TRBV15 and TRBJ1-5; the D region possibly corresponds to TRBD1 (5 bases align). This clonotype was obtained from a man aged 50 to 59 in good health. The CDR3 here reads CATSRSTGADQPQHF. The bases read TGTGCCACCAGCAGATCTACAGGAGCAGATCAGCCCCAGCATTTT.